These 5 T cell receptor beta chains were all obtained from the same sample, sequenced in a study of metastatic and nonmetastatic thyroid tumors. No patient received treatment before thyroid surgery. Through MiXCR, TCRdb re-clonotyped the PCR reads. The sample shows about 16,000 clones, 9.5% to 15% of them seen only once. The sequencing sample was made of blood. The origin of the receptors is a female donor with papillary thyroid cancer or a benign thyroid nodule (not recorded which). Some clones in this sample may be carry-over from other donors' samples.

The genes are TRBV24-1 and TRBJ2-2, with 15 positions matching TRBD2. V lost 4 bases, J lost 5 bases, and 16 bases stayed unmatched. Germline CDR1 KGHDR, CDR2 SFDVKD. The CDR3 extends over 21 amino acids. This CDR3 is CATSDPQNGTSGRWSTGELFF. The CDR3 DNA is TGTGCCACCAGTGACCCCCAGAACGGGACTAGCGGGAGGTGGTCTACCGGGGAGCTGTTTTTT.

This clone was counted ten times or more. The rearrangement uses TRBV20-1 and TRBJ2-3; D is tentatively TRBD1 or TRBD2 (5 bases each). Trimming left V 5 bases short and J 5 bases short, with 14 bases between. CDR1 and CDR2 from the germline V gene are DFQATT and SNEGSKA (reference sequence). The CDR3 consists of 13 residues. The CDR3 bases are TGCAGTGCTTTGGGACCCGTCGGAGATACGCAGTATTTT. Amino acids: CSALGPVGDTQYF.

Within the sample, this clone is medium-sized (0.01 to 0.1%). The chain uses TRBV6-2 or TRBV6-3 and TRBJ1-1; D gene unclear. The CDR3 has 12 amino acids. Germline V gives CDR1 MNHEY, CDR2 SVGEGT. Trimming stripped 6 bases from V and 4 bases from J, with 9 bases between. CDR3 region: CASRVRGTEAFF. CDR3 nucleotide sequence: TGTGCCAGCAGGGTACGAGGCACTGAAGCTTTCTTT.

The chain couples TRBV2 to TRBJ2-5; 8 nucleotides align to TRBD2. Germline V CDR1 and CDR2: SNHLY, FYNNEI. The CDR3 loop spans 16 amino acids. V trimming: 5 bases; J trimming: 5 bases; junction bases outside the gene matches: 13. CDR3 region: CASSKLPGLGVETQYF. In DNA, the CDR3 is TGTGCCAGCAGTAAACTCCCGGGACTAGGAGTCGAGACCCAGTACTTC.

This clone was counted at least ten times. The V and J genes are TRBV14 and TRBJ2-3; D is unresolved. V lost 3 bases, J lost 8 bases, and 12 bases lay in between. The CDR3 loop spans 13 amino acids. Germline V gene lookup returns CDR1 SGHDN and CDR2 FVKESK. This CDR3 is CASSHPGHGTQYF. The DNA of the CDR3 is TGTGCCAGCAGCCACCCCGGGCACGGTACGCAGTATTTT.